This T cell receptor beta chain was found in a study of shared clonotypes between healthy human individuals. CDR1 is SGHRS and CDR2 is YFSETQ in the germline V gene. The trim removed 3 bases at V and 8 bases at J, leaving 9 bases unmatched. CDR3 length equals 15 residues. General study points: Depth was large, yet rarefaction showed that sorted-subset sequencing was incomplete. Sampling covered nothing but blood. Tissue TCR repertoires likely differ from those found in blood. In a few donors, approximately 5% of naive CD4 clonotypes appeared in common.

As handled by the study authors: Filtering of immunoSEQ junctional sequences could not match full-length read filtering. Repertoires were generated with immunoSEQ multiplex PCR, while TCRdb's copy carries only in-frame clones and drops some. The DNA gave D and trimming, while V, J and clone size come from that table. The sample consists of about 680,000 clones, 72% of them appearing once. Turning to this clone: Its antigen is currently unknown.

The specimen sequenced was memory CD4+ T cells sorted from blood. Subset in this sample: CD45RA-negative fraction. V and J are TRBV5-1 and TRBJ2-1, with 9 bases fitting TRBD1. The sequence was collected from a woman in her twenties or thirties in good health. The CDR3 DNA is TGCGCCAGCAGCTACGGGACAGGGAAATTGGATGAGCAGTTCTTC. Its translation: CASSYGTGKLDEQFF.